Below are 22 T cell receptor beta chains sequenced from a single sample in a study of T-cell reconstitution after alpha-beta-depleted transplantation in children. TCRbeta library construction was performed incorporating unique molecular identifiers. Via MiXCR, TCRdb re-called the PCR reads, giving one row per CDR3 protein. The table has hundreds of thousands of distinct CDR3 sequences, about a sixth seen once; the top ten hold under 30%. The sample in question was PBMCs, mostly from graft donor cells, obtained 360 days after TCRalphabeta/CD19-depleted stem cell transplant. The receptors shown here come from a boy under two years old who had a stem cell transplant for Wiskott-Aldrich syndrome, so the T cells may come from the graft donor.

This chain connects TRBV7-9 to TRBJ2-1, with 8 bases lining up with TRBD1. The CDR3 length is 14 residues. V dropped 7 bases and J dropped 5; count of bases not matched to a gene: 7. CDR1 is SEHNR, CDR2 FQNEAQ, per germline (reference sequence). CDR3 amino acids: CASTHRGIDNEQFF. The CDR3 coding sequence is TGTGCCAGCACGCACAGGGGGATAGACAATGAGCAGTTCTTC.

This clonotype has ten or more counts. V gene TRBV20-1 combines with J gene TRBJ1-6; a weak D match, TRBD1 (5 bases). V lost 1 base, J lost 0 bases, and 10 bases lay in between. This CDR3 contains 16 residues. Germline V gene lookup returns CDR1 DFQATT and CDR2 SNEGSKA (reference sequence). The CDR3, as DNA: TGCAGTGCTAGAGGGGGGGTAAGCTCCTATAATTCACCCCTCCACTTT. This sequence encodes CSARGGVSSYNSPLHF.

The chain uses TRBV27 and TRBJ2-3; possible D gene TRBD1, 5 bases. V lost 0 bases, J lost 2 bases, and 12 bases lay in between. The CDR3 loop spans 16 amino acids. Germline CDR1 reads MNHEY; CDR2 reads SMNVEV (reference sequence). The CDR3 region is CASSLSRQGSTDTQYF. The CDR3 coding sequence is TGTGCCAGCAGTTTATCGCGGCAGGGTTCCACAGATACGCAGTATTTT.

The J gene is TRBJ2-2, the V gene TRBV5-1; 8 positions match TRBD1. CDR1 and CDR2 from the germline V gene are SGHRS and YFSETQ. The CDR3 runs to 16 residues. V lost 0 bases and J lost 3; bases outside the gene matches: 4. The chain's CDR3 is CASSLAAGGDTGELFF. The CDR3 region has the DNA TGCGCCAGCAGCTTGGCCGCAGGGGGCGACACCGGGGAGCTGTTTTTT.

The chain couples TRBV7-6 to TRBJ2-3; 9 nucleotides align to TRBD2. The V gene's germline CDR1 is SGHVS and CDR2 FNYEAQ. This CDR3 region has 18 residues. The V gene end was trimmed by 3 bases and the J gene end by 2 bases; junction bases not matched to a gene: 12. The DNA for the CDR3 is TGTGCCAGCAGCTTTAGGTGGCGCGGGAGGGGCCCCACAGATACGCAGTATTTT. The encoded protein is CASSFRWRGRGPTDTQYF.

The gene calls are TRBV5-1 and TRBJ2-2, with D unclear. V lost 4 bases and J 5 bases, leaving 12 bases between the germline ends. Germline CDR1 reads SGHRS; CDR2 reads YFSETQ. This CDR3 region has 14 residues. The CDR3 protein is CASSVSLQTGELFF. CDR3 DNA sequence: TGCGCCAGCAGCGTGTCCCTGCAGACCGGGGAGCTGTTTTTT.

This chain uses TRBV5-1 with TRBJ2-3, with D maybe TRBD1 (6 bases). The germline CDR1 and CDR2 sequences are SGHRS and YFSETQ. There are 16 residues in the CDR3. V lost 3 bases, J lost 2 bases, and 16 bases lay in between. Here the CDR3 reads CASSWDTVNPTDTQYF. The CDR3 DNA reads TGCGCCAGCAGCTGGGACACAGTGAACCCCACAGATACGCAGTATTTT.

The rearrangement links TRBV7-9 to TRBJ1-2, with unresolved D. Trimming left V 3 bases short and J 8 bases short, with 16 bases between. The CDR3 contains 14 residues. Germline V gives CDR1 SEHNR, CDR2 FQNEAQ (reference sequence). CDR3 loop: CASSFSRTADGYTF. The CDR3 DNA follows: TGTGCCAGCAGCTTTTCCAGGACGGCGGACGGCTACACCTTC.

The chain combines TRBV9 with TRBJ1-5; tentatively, D is TRBD1 (6 bases). Germline CDR1 reads SGDLS; CDR2 reads YYNGEE. The V end lost 1 base, the J end lost 4 bases, and 12 bases lay between the germline ends. This CDR3 region has 15 residues. The CDR3 loop reads CASSVFSGVNQPQHF. DNA of the CDR3: TGTGCCAGCAGCGTATTTTCAGGGGTAAATCAGCCCCAGCATTTT.

The V gene is TRBV12-3 or TRBV12-4, the J gene TRBJ2-1; no reliable D call. CDR3 size: 12 residues. Trimming cost V 2 bases and J 6 bases, with 5 bases left between them. The DNA for the CDR3 is TGTGCCAGCAGTTTACGCATCAATGAGCAGTTCTTC. This translates into CASSLRINEQFF.

This clonotype came up many times. V gene TRBV4-3 combines with J gene TRBJ2-5; 8 nucleotides line up with TRBD1. CDR1 is LGHNA, CDR2 YSLEER, per germline. Losses at the gene ends were 4 bases for V and 4 bases for J; bases not matched to a gene: 14. The CDR3 runs to 17 residues. DNA for the CDR3: TGCGCCAGCAGCCCGAACTACCAGACGACAGGGGTAGAGACCCAGTACTTC. It is translated as CASSPNYQTTGVETQYF.

V is TRBV6-1 and J is TRBJ2-7; TRBD1 matches 10 bases. The CDR3 totals 16 residues. The germline V gene has CDR1 MNHNS and CDR2 SASEGT. J gave up 5 bases and V 7 bases, and 14 bases lay outside the gene matches. The CDR3 loop reads CASTSSGQGVNHEQYF. For the CDR3, the DNA is TGTGCCAGCACCTCATCCGGACAGGGGGTAAACCACGAGCAGTACTTC.

This clonotype was counted at least ten times. This chain joins TRBV12-3 or TRBV12-4 and TRBJ2-5, with D hard to call. Deletions cut 6 bases from V and 3 bases from J, with 11 bases between. CDR3 length: 13 amino acids. The CDR3 nucleotides read TGTGCCAGCAGCGCCTTTCGGAAAGAGACCCAGTACTTC. The encoded protein is CASSAFRKETQYF.

This clonotype was seen a few times. The rearrangement uses TRBV15 and TRBJ1-4; TRBD1 aligns across 10 bases. CDR3 length: 15 residues. Germline trimming cut 1 base from V and 7 bases from J; bases unmatched to any gene: 3. Germline V gene sequence: CDR1 LNHNV, CDR2 YYDKDF (reference sequence). CDR3 coding DNA: TGTGCCACCAGCAGAGGACGACAGGGGGCTGAAAAACTGTTTTTT. Its protein product is CATSRGRQGAEKLFF. The complete variable domain, with remaining parts taken from reference TRBV15 and TRBJ1-4, reads DAMVIQNPRYQVTQFGKPVTLSCSQTLNHNVMYWYQQKSSQAPKLLFHYYDKDFNNEADTPDNFQSRRPNTSFCFLDIRSPGLGDTAMYLCATSRGRQGAEKLFFGSGTQLSVL.

This clonotype was seen more than once but under ten times. The V gene is TRBV9, the J gene TRBJ2-3; 9 bases align to TRBD2. Germline loops: CDR1 SGDLS, CDR2 YYNGEE. The CDR3 consists of 15 residues. J was trimmed by 2 bases and V by 3 bases; bases with no gene match: 4. CDR3 loop: CASSAGLAITDTQYF. Here the CDR3 DNA reads TGTGCCAGCAGCGCGGGACTAGCCATCACAGATACGCAGTATTTT.

The chain has TRBV28 and TRBJ1-5, with unresolved D. This CDR3 contains 13 residues. Looked up from germline, CDR1 is MDHEN and CDR2 is SYDVKM. The V gene lost 7 bases and the J gene lost 8 bases, with 15 bases spanning the gap. CDR3 in amino acids: CASNERALKPQHF. CDR3 sequence (DNA): TGTGCCAGCAACGAGAGGGCTCTGAAGCCCCAGCATTTT.

V and J are TRBV29-1 and TRBJ2-5; possibly TRBD1 for D (5 bases). Germline CDR1 is SQVTM and CDR2 is ANQGSEA. The CDR3 covers 12 residues. V shed 4 bases and J shed 4 bases, with 10 bases lying between them. The CDR3 DNA reads as TGCAGCGTTGGACCTACAGGAGAGACCCAGTACTTC. This encodes CSVGPTGETQYF.

The chain uses TRBV7-3 and TRBJ2-7; 8 positions agree with TRBD1. Per germline, CDR1 SGHTA and CDR2 FQGTGA. This CDR3 is built from 22 residues. After removal of 1 base from V and 7 bases from J, the junction contained 30 bases not matched to a gene. CDR3 sequence: CASSLKSTGEERYDSRRYEQYF. Here the CDR3 DNA reads TGTGCCAGCAGCTTAAAGTCGACAGGGGAGGAGCGATATGACTCACGAAGATATGAGCAGTACTTC.

The rearrangement uses TRBV3-1 and TRBJ2-1; 14 bases are a match to TRBD2. V gave up 0 bases and J gave up 8 bases; unmatched junction bases: 6. Germline V gene sequence: CDR1 LGHDT, CDR2 YNNKEL (reference sequence). The CDR3 is 17 amino acids. In DNA, the CDR3 is TGTGCCAGCAGCCAAGATGGACTAGCGGGGGGCCTGGATGAGCAGTTCTTC. Amino acid sequence: CASSQDGLAGGLDEQFF.

The chain recombines TRBV7-2 with TRBJ2-2; D unclear. The CDR3 contains 15 residues. The V and J ends lost 5 bases and 5 bases respectively, with 15 bases between them. Per the germline V gene, CDR1 is SGHTA and CDR2 is FQGNSA. Written as DNA, the CDR3 is TGTGCCAGCAGCCCCGGTACAGTCGGTACCGGGGAGCTGTTTTTT. Protein sequence: CASSPGTVGTGELFF.

This clonotype was found a few times. The chain carries TRBV6-5 and TRBJ1-2; possible D gene TRBD1, 5 bases. Per germline, CDR1 MNHEY and CDR2 SVGAGI. The CDR3 sequence is 16 residues long. The germline V and J ends were trimmed by 4 bases and 2 bases, with 17 bases remaining between them. In DNA form, the CDR3 reads TGTGCCAGCAGTTCCTCTGCCCTTTCAGGGAACTATGGCTACACCTTC. Its translation is CASSSSALSGNYGYTF.

This clonotype has at least ten counts. The chain carries TRBV7-8 and TRBJ2-2, with D uncertain. Trimming removed 0 bases at V and 6 bases at J, with 5 bases between. The CDR3 sequence is 13 residues long. Germline V lookup: CDR1 SGHVS, CDR2 FQNEAQ. The CDR3 bases are TGTGCCAGCAGCTTAGCGGGTCCCGGGGAGCTGTTTTTT. This translates into CASSLAGPGELFF.